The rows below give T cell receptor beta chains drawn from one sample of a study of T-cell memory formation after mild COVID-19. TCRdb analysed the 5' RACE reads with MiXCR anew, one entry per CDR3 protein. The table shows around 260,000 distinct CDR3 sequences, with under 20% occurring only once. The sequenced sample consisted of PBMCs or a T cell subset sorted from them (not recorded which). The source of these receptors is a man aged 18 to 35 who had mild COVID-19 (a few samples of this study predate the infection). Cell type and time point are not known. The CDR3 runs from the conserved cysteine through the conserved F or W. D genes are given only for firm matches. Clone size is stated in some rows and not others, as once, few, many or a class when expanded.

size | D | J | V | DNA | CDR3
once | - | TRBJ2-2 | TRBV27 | TGTGCCAGCAGTAATTCGAACACCGGGGAGCTGTTTTTT | CASSNSNTGELFF
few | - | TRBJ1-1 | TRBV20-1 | TGCAGTGCTAGACGACGGGGAGGGAACACTGAAGCTTTCTTT | CSARRRGGNTEAFF
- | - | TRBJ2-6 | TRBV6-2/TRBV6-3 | TGTGCCAGCAGTGCCGGCGCTGGGGCCAACGTCCTGACTTTC | CASSAGAGANVLTF
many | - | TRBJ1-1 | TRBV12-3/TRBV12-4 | TGTGCCAGCAGTTTCACGGGGGGCACTGAAGCTTTCTTT | CASSFTGGTEAFF
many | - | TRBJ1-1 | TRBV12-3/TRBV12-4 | TGTGCCAGCAGTTTACAGGTGAACACTGAAGCTTTCTTT | CASSLQVNTEAFF
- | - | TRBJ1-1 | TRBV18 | TGTGCCAGCTCACCATTGAAAAGCACGACACCGAACACTGAAGCTTTCTTT | CASSPLKSTTPNTEAFF
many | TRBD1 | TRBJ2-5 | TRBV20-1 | TGCAGTGCAATCAGGGGGGAGACCCAGTACTTC | CSAIRGETQYF
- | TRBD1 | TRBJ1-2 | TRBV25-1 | TGTGCCAGCAGTGTTCAGGGGGCCGGTGGCTACACCTTC | CASSVQGAGGYTF
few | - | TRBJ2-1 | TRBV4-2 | TGTGCCAGCAGCCAAGATCCCCATAGGGGAGGCGAGCAGTTCTTC | CASSQDPHRGGEQFF
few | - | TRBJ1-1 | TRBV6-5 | TGTGCCAGCAGTTACTCAGTTACAACAGGGACTGAAGCTTTCTTT | CASSYSVTTGTEAFF
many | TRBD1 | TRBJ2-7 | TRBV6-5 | TGTGCCAGCAGTTTGGACAGGGGTCCCTACGAGCAGTACTTC | CASSLDRGPYEQYF
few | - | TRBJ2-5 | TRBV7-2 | TGTGCCAGCAGCTTAGCTCAACAAGAGACCCAGTACTTC | CASSLAQQETQYF
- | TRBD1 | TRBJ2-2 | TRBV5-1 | TGCGCCAGCCGCCGGACAGGGACGAACACCGGGGAGCTGTTTTTT | CASRRTGTNTGELFF
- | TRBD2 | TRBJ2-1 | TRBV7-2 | TGTGCCAGCAGCTTAAGCGGGGAACGGCAGTTCTTC | CASSLSGERQFF
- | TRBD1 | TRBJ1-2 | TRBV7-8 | TGTGCCAGCAGCTCCCGGGACAGGGGTGTCTATGGCTACACCTTC | CASSSRDRGVYGYTF
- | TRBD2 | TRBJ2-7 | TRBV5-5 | TGTGCCAGCAGCTTGGTGCGGGGGAGCTCCTACGAGCAGTACTTC | CASSLVRGSSYEQYF
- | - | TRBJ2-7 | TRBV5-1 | TGCGCCAGCGGTCCGACAGACCGCGAGCAGTACTTC | CASGPTDREQYF
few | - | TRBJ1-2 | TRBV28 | TGTGCCAGCAGTTCGAGTACCGCAAACTATGGCTACACCTTC | CASSSSTANYGYTF
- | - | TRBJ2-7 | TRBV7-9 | TGTGCCAGCAGCCTGACAGGGACTAAGTACGAGCAGTACTTC | CASSLTGTKYEQYF
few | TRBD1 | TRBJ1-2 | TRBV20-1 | TGCAGTGCCCCGGACAGGGACAGCCTTTCATATGGCTACACCTTC | CSAPDRDSLSYGYTF
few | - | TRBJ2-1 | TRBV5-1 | TGCGCCAGCCTGGACTACGACTCCAATGAGCAGTTCTTC | CASLDYDSNEQFF
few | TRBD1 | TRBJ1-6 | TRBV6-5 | TGTGCCAGCAGTTACGACAGGGGCCGCTCACCCCTCCACTTT | CASSYDRGRSPLHF
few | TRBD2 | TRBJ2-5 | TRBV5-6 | TGTGCCAGCAGCTTGGTCTTAGCGGGGGTGACGACCCAGTACTTC | CASSLVLAGVTTQYF
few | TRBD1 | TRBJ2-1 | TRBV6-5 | TGTGCCAGCTCAGACAGGGTTCGGAATGAGCAGTTCTTC | CASSDRVRNEQFF
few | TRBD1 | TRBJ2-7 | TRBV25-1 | TGTGCCAGCAGGTTCTCGACAGGGTCAACCTACGAGCAGTACTTC | CASRFSTGSTYEQYF
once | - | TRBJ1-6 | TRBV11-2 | TGTGCCAGCAGCTTAGGGCCACGGCGTCAGAATTCACCCCTCAACTTT | CASSLGPRRQNSPLNF
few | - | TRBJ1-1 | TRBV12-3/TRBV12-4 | TGTGCCAGCAGTCGGCCCCCCGGGGAAGCTTTCTTT | CASSRPPGEAFF
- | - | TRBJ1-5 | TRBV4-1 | TGCGCCAGCAGCCAAGAGACCTATCAGCCCCAGCATTTT | CASSQETYQPQHF
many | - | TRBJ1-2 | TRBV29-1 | TGCAGCGTTGAAGAAGGCGGTGCCAACTATGGCTACACCTTC | CSVEEGGANYGYTF
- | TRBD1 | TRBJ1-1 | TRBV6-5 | TGTGCCAGCAGTACCTCGGACAGGGTGGTCGCTGAAGCTTTCTTT | CASSTSDRVVAEAFF
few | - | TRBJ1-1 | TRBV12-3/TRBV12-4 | TGTGCCAGCACCCCCAACCAGAACACTGAAGCTTTCTTT | CASTPNQNTEAFF
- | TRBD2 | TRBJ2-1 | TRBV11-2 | TGTGCCAGCAGAGGACTAGCGGGAACGAATGAGCAGTTCTTC | CASRGLAGTNEQFF
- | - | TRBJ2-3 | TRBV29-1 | TGCAGCGGAAACCGGGCAACAACCGACACAGATACGCAGTATTTT | CSGNRATTDTDTQYF
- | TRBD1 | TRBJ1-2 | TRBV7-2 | TGTGCCAGCAGCCAGGGGGGGGTCCGTTACTACACCTTC | CASSQGGVRYYTF
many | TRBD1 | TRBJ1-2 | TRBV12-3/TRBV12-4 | TGTGCCAGCAGGCCGGGACAGGGATCGGGCTACACCTTC | CASRPGQGSGYTF
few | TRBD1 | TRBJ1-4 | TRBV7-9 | TGTGCCAGCAGCCCCTCAGGGGGTCTTAATGAAAAACTGTTTTTT | CASSPSGGLNEKLFF
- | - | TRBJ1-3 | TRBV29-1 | TGCAGCGTTGAACAACCGGGGGTACGAAACACCATATATTTT | CSVEQPGVRNTIYF
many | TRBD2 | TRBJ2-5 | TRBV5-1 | TGCGCCAGCAGCCCGGGGACTAGCGGGGAAGAGACCCAGTACTTC | CASSPGTSGEETQYF
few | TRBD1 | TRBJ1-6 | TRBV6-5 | TGTGCCAGCAGTATACAGGGGAGGAGTAATTCACCCCTCCACTTT | CASSIQGRSNSPLHF
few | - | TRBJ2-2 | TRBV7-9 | TGTGCCAGCAGCTTAGGCCGCCGAGGCGGACTGCTAAGACCGAACACCGGGGAGCTGTTTTTT | CASSLGRRGGLLRPNTGELFF